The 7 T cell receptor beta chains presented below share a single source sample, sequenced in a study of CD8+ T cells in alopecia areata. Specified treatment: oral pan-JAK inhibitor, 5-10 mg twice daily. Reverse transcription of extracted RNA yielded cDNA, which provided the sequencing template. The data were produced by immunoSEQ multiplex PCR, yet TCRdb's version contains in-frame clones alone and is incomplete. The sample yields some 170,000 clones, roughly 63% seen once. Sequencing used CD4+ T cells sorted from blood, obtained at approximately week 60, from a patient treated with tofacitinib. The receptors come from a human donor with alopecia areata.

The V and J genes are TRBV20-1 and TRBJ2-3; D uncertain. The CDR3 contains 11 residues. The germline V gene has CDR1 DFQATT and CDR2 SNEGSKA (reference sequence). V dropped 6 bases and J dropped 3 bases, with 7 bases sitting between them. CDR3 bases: TGCAGTGCAAGCTATACAGATACGCAGTATTTT. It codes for CSASYTDTQYF.

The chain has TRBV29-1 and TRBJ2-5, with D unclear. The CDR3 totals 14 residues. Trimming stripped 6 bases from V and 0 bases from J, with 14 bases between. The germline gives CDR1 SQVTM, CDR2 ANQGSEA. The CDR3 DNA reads TGCAGCGTGACCCACCCCAGAGACCAAGAGACCCAGTACTTC. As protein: CSVTHPRDQETQYF.

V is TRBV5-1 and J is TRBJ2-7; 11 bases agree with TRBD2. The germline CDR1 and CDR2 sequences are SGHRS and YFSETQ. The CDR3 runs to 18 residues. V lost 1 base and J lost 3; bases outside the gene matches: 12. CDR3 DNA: TGCGCCAGCAGCTTGATCGCTAGCGGGGGGCCGCAGAGCTACGAGCAGTACTTC. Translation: CASSLIASGGPQSYEQYF.

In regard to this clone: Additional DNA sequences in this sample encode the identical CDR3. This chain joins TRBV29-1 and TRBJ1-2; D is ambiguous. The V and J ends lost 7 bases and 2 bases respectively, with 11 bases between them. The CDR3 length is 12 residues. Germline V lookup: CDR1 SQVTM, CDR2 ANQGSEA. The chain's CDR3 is CSAGDKNYGYTF. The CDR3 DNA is TGCAGCGCCGGAGACAAGAACTATGGCTACACCTTC.

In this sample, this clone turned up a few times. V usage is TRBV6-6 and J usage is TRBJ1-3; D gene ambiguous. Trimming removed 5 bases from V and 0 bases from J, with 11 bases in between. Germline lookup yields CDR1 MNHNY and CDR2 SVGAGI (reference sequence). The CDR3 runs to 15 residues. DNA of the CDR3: TGTGCCAGCAGTCTCAAACAGAGCTCTGGAAACACCATATATTTT. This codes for CASSLKQSSGNTIYF.

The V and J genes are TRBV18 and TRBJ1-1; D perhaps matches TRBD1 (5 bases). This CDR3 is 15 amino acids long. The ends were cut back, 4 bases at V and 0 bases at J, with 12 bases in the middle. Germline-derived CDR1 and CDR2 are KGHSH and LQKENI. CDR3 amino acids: CASSLAGTVNTEAFF. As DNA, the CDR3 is TGTGCCAGCTCACTTGCCGGGACCGTGAACACTGAAGCTTTCTTT.

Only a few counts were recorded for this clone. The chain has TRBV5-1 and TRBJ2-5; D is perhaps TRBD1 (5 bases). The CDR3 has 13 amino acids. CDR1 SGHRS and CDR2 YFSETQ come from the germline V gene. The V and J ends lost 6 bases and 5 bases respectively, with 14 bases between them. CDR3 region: CASNRDSRETQYF. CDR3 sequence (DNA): TGCGCCAGCAACCGCGACAGTCGGGAGACCCAGTACTTC.